This T cell receptor (beta chain) emerged from a study of technical replicates of blood from a few donors. TCRdb's copy holds only in-frame clones and misses some; the assay was immunoSEQ multiplex PCR. The sample has some 70,000 clones, approximately 90% seen once; the top ten hold 4.5% to 5%. The CDR3 loop spans 16 amino acids. V dropped 0 bases and J dropped 2; count of bases not matched to a gene: 6. The germline gives CDR1 LGHNA, CDR2 YSLEER. The sequencing sample was made of PBMCs. The sequence derives from a human donor in good health. Some clones in this sample may be carry-over from other donors' samples. The chain joins TRBV4-3 to TRBJ1-2, with 7 bases that match TRBD1. The CDR3 DNA sequence: TGCGCCAGCAGCCAAGAGCAGGGGGGTTACAACTATGGCTACACCTTC. It is translated as CASSQEQGGYNYGYTF.